This entry lists 4 T cell receptor beta chains sequenced from one sample in a study of T cell clonotyping in hematopoietic cell transplantation. Sequenced by immunoSEQ multiplex PCR; TCRdb stores in-frame clones only, minus some. The profile shows fewer than 3,500 clones, under 90% of them singletons. The input for sequencing was PBMCs, taken 180 days after allogeneic stem cell transplant. The source is a female patient in her forties or fifties who had an allogeneic stem cell transplant from a related donor, so T cells may come from the graft donor. Some clones in this sample may be carry-over from other donors' samples.

The chain carries TRBV5-6 and TRBJ2-2; D may correspond to TRBD1 or TRBD2 (5 bases each). The V gene lost 4 bases and the J gene lost 2 bases, with 9 bases spanning the gap. This CDR3 is 14 amino acids long. CDR1 and CDR2 (germline): SGHDT, YYEEEE. CDR3 DNA sequence: TGTGCCAGCAGCCGGGGCGGTAACACCGGGGAGCTGTTTTTT. It yields the protein CASSRGGNTGELFF.

The V and J genes are TRBV7-2 and TRBJ2-7, with TRBD2 identical over 12 bases. The CDR3 is made up of 15 amino acids. Per germline, CDR1 SGHTA and CDR2 FQGNSA. V dropped 1 base and J dropped 6; count of bases not matched to a gene: 4. CDR3 in amino acids: CASSLGTSGASEQYF. The CDR3 DNA reads TGTGCCAGCAGCTTAGGGACTAGCGGGGCCTCCGAGCAGTACTTC.

V is TRBV20-1 and J is TRBJ1-2; D is perhaps TRBD1 (5 bases). V was clipped by 1 base and J by 7 bases, with 7 bases between them. CDR3 length: 11 amino acids. Per germline, CDR1 DFQATT and CDR2 SNEGSKA (reference sequence). CDR3 DNA sequence: TGCAGTGCTAGAGGCAGGGCTGGCTACACCTTC. Its translation: CSARGRAGYTF.

This CDR3 is CASSIRQGGNQPQHF. The DNA for the CDR3 is TGTGCCAGTAGTATTAGACAGGGTGGTAATCAGCCCCAGCATTTT. V usage is TRBV19 and J usage is TRBJ1-5, with 7 bases that match TRBD1. There are 15 residues in the CDR3. CDR1 and CDR2 from the germline V gene are LNHDA and SQIVND (reference sequence). The ends lost 3 bases at V and 4 bases at J; junction bases unmatched: 6.